Below, one T cell receptor (beta chain) is given with its context. A much bigger clone sits one base away, suggesting this may be a read error. Germline V gives CDR1 SGHRS, CDR2 YFSETQ. The CDR3 sequence is 15 residues long. This entry is derived from a study of T-cell memory formation after mild COVID-19. Via MiXCR, TCRdb re-called the 5' RACE reads, giving one row per CDR3 protein. The data show 200,000 or so distinct CDR3 sequences, with 16% seen just once and about 2.1% held by the top ten. This chain connects TRBV5-1 to TRBJ2-3, with D tentatively TRBD1 or TRBD2 (5 bases each). The specimen sequenced was PBMCs or a T cell subset sorted from them (not recorded which). This receptor was identified in an adult woman who had mild COVID-19 (a few samples of this study predate the infection). Cell type and time point are not known. CDR3 sequence (DNA): TGCGCCAGCAGCTTTAAGGGGTCTAGCACATATACGCAGTATTTT. Translation gives CASSFKGSSTYTQYF.